One and the same sample provided the 21 T cell receptor beta chains below, sequenced in a study of PD-1 blockade in classical Hodgkin lymphoma. TCRdb keeps only in-frame clones here, not all; method: immunoSEQ multiplex PCR. The table shows fewer than 9,000 clones, with roughly 85% occurring only once. Time point indicated: cycle 4 day 1 (C4D1), after 6 weeks of nivolumab. The patients all showed relapse after autologous stem cell transplantation, while their brentuximab vedotin exposure varied. The source material was peripheral blood mononuclear cells (PBMCs), sampled before the fourth cycle of nivolumab. The receptor source for this set is a human donor with classical Hodgkin lymphoma.

The rearrangement uses TRBV11-2 and TRBJ2-2; perhaps TRBD1 as D (6 bases). Trimming removed 2 bases at V and 4 bases at J, with 11 bases between. The CDR3 totals 15 residues. Germline CDR1 is SGHAT and CDR2 is FQNNGV. CDR3 amino acids: CASSLRGHSTGELFF. The CDR3 coding sequence is TGTGCCAGCAGCTTACGGGGACACTCCACCGGGGAGCTGTTTTTT.

This chain uses TRBV10-3 with TRBJ2-7, with D possibly being TRBD1 or TRBD2 (6 bases each). The CDR3 has 14 residues. The V end was cut by 9 bases, the J end by 5 bases, with 20 bases between. Germline V gives CDR1 ENHRY, CDR2 SYGVKD. The CDR3 loop is CAIGRGEFRHEQYF. The CDR3 bases are TGTGCCATTGGAAGGGGGGAGTTCAGGCACGAGCAGTACTTC.

The chain uses TRBV6-5 and TRBJ1-2; D possibly corresponds to TRBD1 (5 bases). V was trimmed by 4 bases and J by 4 bases, leaving 13 bases between them. Looked up from germline, CDR1 is MNHEY and CDR2 is SVGAGI. The CDR3 covers 14 residues. The DNA of the CDR3 is TGTGCCAGCAGTTTTCGGGGCCTTGTCTATGGCTACACCTTC. Translation: CASSFRGLVYGYTF.

V usage is TRBV5-6 and J usage is TRBJ2-1; unclear D gene. Trimming took 2 bases from V and 7 from J, leaving 16 bases between them. CDR1 and CDR2 from the germline V gene are SGHDT and YYEEEE. The CDR3 runs to 15 residues. CDR3 sequence: CASSFGPQAGNEQFF. The CDR3, as DNA: TGTGCCAGCAGCTTCGGCCCCCAAGCCGGGAATGAGCAGTTCTTC.

This chain links TRBV5-1 with TRBJ1-4; D not certain. The CDR3 runs 14 residues. The ends were cut back, 0 bases at V and 5 bases at J, with 8 bases in the middle. CDR1 and CDR2 from the germline V gene are SGHRS and YFSETQ. The CDR3 protein is CASSLEARNEKLFF. For the CDR3, the DNA is TGCGCCAGCAGCTTGGAGGCCCGGAATGAAAAACTGTTTTTT.

The J gene is TRBJ2-1, the V gene TRBV4-1, with 10 bases matching TRBD2. The J segment lost 6 bases and the V segment lost 0 bases, leaving 11 bases of the junction unmatched. The CDR3 length is 18 residues. Germline values: CDR1 MGHRA, CDR2 YSYEKL. The CDR3 sequence: CASSQDPAGGGGINEQFF. In DNA form, the CDR3 reads TGCGCCAGCAGCCAAGATCCAGCGGGAGGGGGCGGGATCAATGAGCAGTTCTTC.

The chain has TRBV6-5 and TRBJ2-5; 7 nucleotides agree with TRBD2. Trimming at V came to 6 bases and at J to 5 bases, leaving 3 bases not matched to a gene. The CDR3 runs to 12 residues. Germline V gives CDR1 MNHEY, CDR2 SVGAGI. The CDR3 DNA reads TGTGCCAGCAGGGGAGGGGTTGAGACCCAGTACTTC. It specifies CASRGGVETQYF.

The V gene is TRBV5-5, the J gene TRBJ2-7; no definite D call. Trimming pared 4 bases from V and 2 bases from J, leaving 7 bases between. Germline assignment: CDR1 SGHKS and CDR2 YYEKEE (reference sequence). The CDR3 sequence is 12 residues long. The CDR3 DNA follows: TGTGCCAGCAGCCTCGGTACCTACGAGCAGTACTTC. This translates into CASSLGTYEQYF.

The genes are TRBV29-1 and TRBJ2-7; D is perhaps TRBD2 (6 bases). Trimming removed 4 bases at V and 4 bases at J, with 11 bases between. This CDR3 contains 12 residues. Germline V gene sequence: CDR1 SQVTM, CDR2 ANQGSEA. The CDR3 DNA sequence: TGCAGCGTTGGGACTATCCCATACGAGCAGTACTTC. It specifies CSVGTIPYEQYF.

The rearrangement joins TRBV5-1 to TRBJ2-3, with TRBD2 identical over 9 bases. The V and J ends lost 2 bases and 3 bases, in that order; junction bases with no gene match: 4. This CDR3 spans 15 amino acids. Germline V gene data show CDR1 as SGHRS and CDR2 as YFSETQ. CDR3 DNA sequence: TGCGCCAGCAGCTTATGGACTAGCGATACAGATACGCAGTATTTT. Translated: CASSLWTSDTDTQYF.

This clone appeared a single time. The V gene is TRBV5-1, the J gene TRBJ2-1; D is undetermined. This CDR3 region has 12 residues. Germline loops: CDR1 SGHRS, CDR2 YFSETQ. Between the trimmed V and J ends, which lost 7 bases and 6 bases, there was a span of 11 bases. CDR3 DNA sequence: TGCGCCAGCTGGCGACGGGCCAATGAGCAGTTCTTC. This translates into CASWRRANEQFF.

The V and J genes are TRBV19 and TRBJ2-2; D is unclear. The CDR3 has 16 residues. Germline assignment: CDR1 LNHDA and CDR2 SQIVND (reference sequence). V was cut by 3 bases and J by 2 bases, with 13 bases left in between. Here the CDR3 reads CASSILHAKNTGELFF. The DNA of the CDR3 is TGTGCCAGTAGTATCTTGCACGCTAAAAACACCGGGGAGCTGTTTTTT.

The rearrangement joins TRBV7-8 to TRBJ1-1; D unclear. Trimming removed 1 base at V and 5 bases at J, with 11 bases between. The germline V gene encodes CDR1 SGHVS and CDR2 FQNEAQ. The length of the CDR3 is 14 residues. The CDR3 bases are TGTGCCAGCAGCTTAGTTCAGGTAACAACTGAAGCTTTCTTT. Its translation is CASSLVQVTTEAFF. Based on the CDR3 plus reference TRBV7-8 and TRBJ1-1, the full variable domain is GAGVSQSPRYKVAKRGQDVALRCDPISGHVSLFWYQQALGQGPEFLTYFQNEAQLDKSGLPSDRFFAERPEGSVSTLKIQRTQQEDSAVYLCASSLVQVTTEAFFGQGTRLTVV.

The genes are TRBV6-1 and TRBJ1-5; D is unresolved. The CDR3 runs to 15 residues. V lost 3 bases and J 0 bases, leaving 9 bases between the germline ends. Germline V gene sequence: CDR1 MNHNS, CDR2 SASEGT. CDR3 protein: CASSDWAASNQPQHF. As DNA, the CDR3 is TGTGCCAGCAGTGATTGGGCAGCTAGCAATCAGCCCCAGCATTTT.

V gene TRBV30 combines with J gene TRBJ2-1; 7 nucleotides line up with TRBD1. The CDR3 is made up of 14 amino acids. CDR1 and CDR2 from the germline V gene are GTSNPN and SVGIG (reference sequence). V shed 2 bases and J 5 bases; nucleotides not matched to a gene: 6. Here the CDR3 DNA reads TGTGCCTGGAGTTTCTGGGACAGCGACAATGAGCAGTTCTTC. Its protein is CAWSFWDSDNEQFF.

The chain employs TRBV27 and TRBJ2-7; perhaps TRBD1 as D (5 bases). Germline V gene data show CDR1 as MNHEY and CDR2 as SMNVEV (reference sequence). The CDR3 runs to 13 residues. Deletions cut 5 bases from V and 0 bases from J, with 8 bases between. The CDR3 DNA is TGTGCCAGCAGTCAGGGAATCTCCTACGAGCAGTACTTC. Translating it yields CASSQGISYEQYF.

The chain carries TRBV5-1 and TRBJ2-7, with D possibly being TRBD2 (6 bases). The CDR3 has 13 amino acids. Germline V CDR1 and CDR2: SGHRS, YFSETQ. V lost 7 bases, J lost 2 bases, and 13 bases lay in between. The CDR3 sequence: CASAQGGAYEQYF. CDR3 DNA: TGCGCCAGCGCCCAGGGCGGGGCCTACGAGCAGTACTTC.

This chain joins TRBV6-1 and TRBJ2-1, with 8 bases fitting TRBD2. Trimming at V came to 2 bases and at J to 0 bases, leaving 0 bases not matched to a gene. Looked up from germline, CDR1 is MNHNS and CDR2 is SASEGT. The CDR3 has 15 residues. The CDR3 bases are TGTGCCAGCAGTGAACTAGCGGGCTCCTACAATGAGCAGTTCTTC. Translation gives CASSELAGSYNEQFF.

This clone has only one observation. V usage is TRBV28 and J usage is TRBJ2-1; D tentatively reads TRBD1 or TRBD2 (5 bases each). CDR1 MDHEN and CDR2 SYDVKM come from the germline V gene. The V end was cut by 4 bases, the J end by 7 bases, with 11 bases between. This CDR3 has 13 residues. CDR3 sequence (DNA): TGTGCCAGCAGTTCGGGACCCTCAAATGAGCAGTTCTTC. Protein: CASSSGPSNEQFF. Complete variable domain (other parts from reference TRBV28 and TRBJ2-1): DVKVTQSSRYLVKRTGEKVFLECVQDMDHENMFWYRQDPGLGLRLIYFSYDVKMKEKGDIPEGYSVSREKKERFSLILESASTNQTSMYLCASSSGPSNEQFFGPGTRLTVL.

V usage is TRBV5-1 and J usage is TRBJ2-1, with TRBD2 as a possible D gene (8 bases). V lost 1 base to trimming and J lost 8 bases, with 28 bases between them. Germline V gene sequence: CDR1 SGHRS, CDR2 YFSETQ. The CDR3 is made up of 19 amino acids. CDR3 coding DNA: TGCGCCAGCAGCTTGTCGACAGGGTCCCCCGGGAGGGGATCGGATGAGCAGTTCTTC. Protein: CASSLSTGSPGRGSDEQFF.

This chain uses TRBV29-1 with TRBJ2-2, with D possibly matching TRBD1 (5 bases). CDR3 length equals 15 residues. Trimming stripped 5 bases from V and 4 bases from J, with 17 bases between. Germline assignment: CDR1 SQVTM and CDR2 ANQGSEA. The CDR3 region has the DNA TGCAGCGTTCTTAGGGGTACAATAACCACCGGGGAGCTGTTTTTT. It specifies CSVLRGTITTGELFF.